A single sample gave rise to the 23 T cell receptor beta chains below, sequenced in a study of T cells in localized non-small cell lung cancer. TCRdb keeps only in-frame clones here, not all; method: immunoSEQ multiplex PCR. The data show fewer than 20,000 clones, with over 70% seen just once and 30% held by the top ten. The sequencing here drew on peripheral blood, taken before any cancer treatment. The receptors here all came from a male donor aged 60 or over with stage I lung adenocarcinoma.

CDR3 coding DNA: TGCGCCAGCAGCTTGGGGACCGGGACAGGCAATAGCAATCAGCCCCAGCATTTT. Residues: CASSLGTGTGNSNQPQHF. The rearrangement links TRBV5-1 to TRBJ1-5; 8 bases align to TRBD1. The length of the CDR3 is 18 residues. With V trimmed by 0 bases and J by 0 bases, 8 bases remained unmatched. Germline V gene data show CDR1 as SGHRS and CDR2 as YFSETQ.

This chain connects TRBV9 to TRBJ2-1; 10 bases agree with TRBD2. Trimming removed 3 bases from V and 3 bases from J; junction bases left unmatched: 3. This CDR3 is 15 amino acids long. Germline CDR1 and CDR2: SGDLS and YYNGEE. The CDR3 region is CASSASGSIYNEQFF. The CDR3 DNA reads as TGTGCCAGCAGCGCTAGCGGGAGTATCTACAATGAGCAGTTCTTC.

The rearrangement links TRBV10-3 to TRBJ1-2; 8 bases map to TRBD1. The V segment lost 0 bases and the J segment 5 bases; nucleotides outside the gene matches: 8. The CDR3 extends over 16 amino acids. Germline V gene sequence: CDR1 ENHRY, CDR2 SYGVKD. The CDR3 region has the DNA TGTGCCATCAGTGAGTCGAAGGACAGGGCCCCTTATGGCTACACCTTC. Translation gives CAISESKDRAPYGYTF.

This chain connects TRBV6-1 to TRBJ2-2; the match to TRBD1 covers 8 bases. Germline CDR1 MNHNS, CDR2 SASEGT. The ends lost 2 bases at V and 7 bases at J; junction bases unmatched: 6. This CDR3 region has 15 residues. The CDR3: CASSEYGQGVGELFF. As DNA, the CDR3 is TGTGCCAGCAGTGAATACGGACAGGGTGTCGGGGAGCTGTTTTTT.

This clone is a singleton in its sample. The rearrangement links TRBV10-3 to TRBJ2-3; 10 bases align to TRBD2. V lost 7 bases to trimming and J lost 2 bases; unmatched junction nucleotides: 6. CDR3 size: 15 residues. Germline CDR1 reads ENHRY; CDR2 reads SYGVKD. The DNA of the CDR3 is TGTGCCATCAACCCCCTAGCGGGAGACACAGATACGCAGTATTTT. It specifies CAINPLAGDTDTQYF.

This sequence joins TRBV6-5 and TRBJ2-7; D ambiguous. Trimming pared 2 bases from V and 6 bases from J, leaving 20 bases between. Per germline, CDR1 MNHEY and CDR2 SVGAGI. The CDR3 is made up of 16 amino acids. The CDR3 DNA follows: TGTGCCAGCAGTTACGAGGCCGGCCACCCTTCAGGCGAGCAGTACTTC. This translates into CASSYEAGHPSGEQYF.

The chain recombines TRBV5-4 with TRBJ2-7; 10 nucleotides align to TRBD1. Trimming at V came to 2 bases and at J to 1 base, leaving 6 bases not matched to a gene. CDR3 length equals 16 residues. Germline lookup yields CDR1 SGHNT and CDR2 YYREEE (reference sequence). This chain's CDR3 is CASSFYDRGQSYEQYF. CDR3 DNA sequence: TGTGCCAGCAGCTTTTACGACAGGGGGCAATCCTACGAGCAGTACTTC.

The genes are TRBV18 and TRBJ2-1; no definite D call. Germline-derived CDR1 and CDR2 are KGHSH and LQKENI. CDR3 length: 14 amino acids. Trimming removed 0 bases from V and 2 bases from J, with 5 bases in between. The CDR3 nucleotides are TGTGCCAGCTCACCACCAGGACCCTACAATGAGCAGTTCTTC. As protein: CASSPPGPYNEQFF.

The chain recombines TRBV6-6 with TRBJ2-2; D ambiguous. There are 14 residues in the CDR3. Per the germline V gene, CDR1 is MNHNY and CDR2 is SVGAGI (reference sequence). V shed 2 bases and J shed 4 bases, with 8 bases lying between them. CDR3 bases: TGTGCCAGCAGTTACGGTAGAAGCACCGGGGAGCTGTTTTTT. Translation: CASSYGRSTGELFF.

The chain employs TRBV2 and TRBJ2-7, with D hard to call. Per the germline V gene, CDR1 is SNHLY and CDR2 is FYNNEI. This CDR3 contains 14 residues. V lost 4 bases and J lost 1, with 11 bases in between. CDR3 in amino acids: CASSVSVSSYEQYF. The CDR3 nucleotides read TGTGCCAGCAGTGTTTCGGTCAGTTCCTACGAGCAGTACTTC.

The chain links TRBV10-3 to TRBJ2-1; a possible D gene is TRBD2 (6 bases). Trimming cost V 0 bases and J 0 bases, with 21 bases left between them. Germline CDR1 and CDR2: ENHRY and SYGVKD. The CDR3 runs to 20 residues. CDR3 region: CAISESWGERSARSYNEQFF. The CDR3 coding sequence is TGTGCCATCAGTGAGTCGTGGGGGGAAAGAAGCGCCCGCTCCTACAATGAGCAGTTCTTC.

This clone occurred once. The chain couples TRBV6-6 to TRBJ2-2; 8 positions agree with TRBD2. CDR3 length equals 15 residues. V shed 6 bases, J shed 1 base, and the junction held 4 bases outside the gene matches. Germline V gene lookup returns CDR1 MNHNY and CDR2 SVGAGI (reference sequence). CDR3 bases: TGTGCCAGCAGAGGACTAGCCCTGAACACCGGGGAGCTGTTTTTT. Encoded protein: CASRGLALNTGELFF.

V and J are TRBV4-1 and TRBJ2-7; D is unresolved. From germline, CDR1 is MGHRA and CDR2 YSYEKL. The CDR3 loop spans 14 amino acids. Trimming took off 10 bases at V and 3 bases at J, with 19 bases between the two ends. The CDR3 sequence is CAKEVRQEVYEQYF. DNA of the CDR3: TGCGCCAAAGAAGTAAGGCAAGAAGTCTACGAGCAGTACTTC.

The chain joins TRBV19 to TRBJ2-2; D remains unclear. CDR3 length: 14 amino acids. Trimming removed 3 bases at V and 7 bases at J, with 12 bases between. Germline lookup yields CDR1 LNHDA and CDR2 SQIVND (reference sequence). For the CDR3, the DNA is TGTGCCAGTAGTATGGGCAGAGTTGTCGGGGAGCTGTTTTTT. It translates to CASSMGRVVGELFF. Together with reference TRBV19 and TRBJ2-2, the CDR3 gives the full variable domain: DGGITQSPKYLFRKEGQNVTLSCEQNLNHDAMYWYRQDPGQGLRLIYYSQIVNDFQKGDIAEGYSVSREKKESFPLTVTSAQKNPTAFYLCASSMGRVVGELFFGEGSRLTVL.

This clone turned up a few times. V gene TRBV19 combines with J gene TRBJ2-7; D gene unclear. The ends were cut back, 1 base at V and 0 bases at J, with 7 bases in the middle. CDR1 is LNHDA and CDR2 is SQIVND in the germline V gene (reference sequence). This CDR3 contains 14 residues. CDR3: CASSIGAASYEQYF. CDR3 in DNA: TGTGCCAGTAGTATAGGGGCGGCCTCCTACGAGCAGTACTTC.

This chain links TRBV4-3 with TRBJ2-2; TRBD2 matches at 12 bases. The germline CDR1 and CDR2 sequences are LGHNA and YSLEER. J lost 0 bases, V lost 4 bases, and 6 bases had no gene match. The CDR3 sequence is 18 residues long. As DNA, the CDR3 is TGCGCCAGCAGCCCAGAGACTAGCGGGAGCGCGAACACCGGGGAGCTGTTTTTT. Translation gives CASSPETSGSANTGELFF.

The chain recombines TRBV5-6 with TRBJ2-1; D perhaps matches TRBD2 (6 bases). V was cut by 0 bases and J by 5 bases, with 18 bases left in between. This CDR3 is 17 amino acids long. Per germline, CDR1 SGHDT and CDR2 YYEEEE. CDR3 in amino acids: CASSLAAGIFYNNEQFF. CDR3 coding DNA: TGTGCCAGCAGCTTGGCCGCGGGGATCTTTTATAACAATGAGCAGTTCTTC.

The sample holds one count of this clone. V gene TRBV29-1 combines with J gene TRBJ2-1, with TRBD2 identical over 7 bases. This CDR3 has 17 amino acids. The J segment lost 9 bases and the V segment lost 7 bases, leaving 24 bases of the junction unmatched. CDR1 and CDR2 (germline): SQVTM, ANQGSEA. The CDR3 reads CSALLYNSGLGRGEQFF. The CDR3 DNA is TGCAGCGCCCTACTATATAATAGCGGGTTGGGGAGAGGTGAGCAGTTCTTC.

The V and J genes are TRBV7-3 and TRBJ2-7; D gene ambiguous. The CDR3 runs 13 residues. Germline CDR1 and CDR2: SGHTA and FQGTGA. Trimming removed 2 bases at V and 7 bases at J, with 12 bases between. The CDR3 region is CASSLEFSTEQYF. CDR3 nucleotide sequence: TGTGCCAGCAGCTTAGAATTTTCGACGGAGCAGTACTTC.

The V call is TRBV27, the J call TRBJ2-1; tentatively, D is TRBD2 (5 bases). In germline, CDR1 is MNHEY, CDR2 SMNVEV (reference sequence). The germline V and J ends were trimmed by 3 bases and 9 bases, with 21 bases remaining between them. This CDR3 has 16 amino acids. The chain's CDR3 is CASSLSYVAFSGEQFF. The CDR3 DNA reads as TGTGCCAGCAGTTTGTCTTACGTAGCGTTCTCTGGTGAGCAGTTCTTC.

The chain links TRBV7-9 to TRBJ1-4, with 8 bases aligning to TRBD1. The ends lost 5 bases at V and 4 bases at J; junction bases unmatched: 3. Per the germline V gene, CDR1 is SEHNR and CDR2 is FQNEAQ (reference sequence). The CDR3 length is 14 residues. CDR3 sequence (DNA): TGTGCCAGCAGCGTCGGACAGGGTAATGAAAAACTGTTTTTT. This translates into CASSVGQGNEKLFF.

The chain couples TRBV12-5 to TRBJ2-2; 8 nucleotides align to TRBD1. CDR1 and CDR2 from the germline V gene are LGHNT and FRNRAP. V gave up 5 bases and J gave up 4 bases; unmatched junction bases: 9. The CDR3 covers 16 residues. The CDR3 coding sequence is TGTGCTAGTGGTCCTTGGACAGGGTTACTCACCGGGGAGCTGTTTTTT. It specifies CASGPWTGLLTGELFF.

This chain uses TRBV2 with TRBJ2-5; D is unresolved. The germline V and J ends were trimmed by 3 bases and 8 bases, with 10 bases remaining between them. This CDR3 has 12 amino acids. The germline V gene has CDR1 SNHLY and CDR2 FYNNEI. The CDR3: CASSDVPLTQYF. The CDR3 bases are TGTGCCAGCAGTGATGTGCCCCTTACCCAGTACTTC. The whole variable domain, remainder taken from reference TRBV2 and TRBJ2-5, is EPEVTQTPSHQVTQMGQEVILRCVPISNHLYFYWYRQILGQKVEFLVSFYNNEISEKSEIFDDQFSVERPDGSNFTLKIRSTKLEDSAMYFCASSDVPLTQYFGPGTRLLVL.